Listed below are T cell receptor beta chains from one sample, sequenced in a study of response to subunit inactivated influenza vaccine. One entry per CDR3 protein, called by TCRdb with MiXCR from the RT-PCR reads. The repertoire holds 160,000 or so distinct CDR3 sequences, around 9.9% seen once, with around an eighth in the top ten. Sequencing was performed on non-naive T cells sorted from PBMCs, taken about 40 days after vaccination. Receptors were obtained from a man in his forties or fifties who received an inactivated influenza vaccine. Both conserved end residues are part of each CDR3. D genes are given only for firm matches. For some rows the clone size is stated as once, few or many, or as a class when expanded; others skip it.

TRBV5-1	many	TRBD1	TRBJ1-1	TGCGCCAGCAGCCCCCGACCGGGACAGGGGGTTCTTACAGCTTTCTTT	CASSPRPGQGVLTAFF
TRBV28	.	.	TRBJ2-6	TGTGCCAGCAGTTTTGGTGGGGCCAACGTCCTGACTTTC	CASSFGGANVLTF
TRBV12-3/TRBV12-4	.	.	TRBJ2-7	TGTGCCAGCAGTCACCAGACGGCCTACGAGCAGTACTTC	CASSHQTAYEQYF
TRBV6-2/TRBV6-3	.	.	TRBJ2-7	TGTGCCAGCAGTTACAATGACAGGTACGAGCAGTACTTC	CASSYNDRYEQYF
TRBV7-2	few	TRBD2	TRBJ2-2	TGTGCCAGCAGCTTAGGCGGACTAGCGGGAGTCACCGGGGAGCTGTTTTTT	CASSLGGLAGVTGELFF
TRBV6-2/TRBV6-3	few	TRBD1	TRBJ2-1	TGTGCCAGCAGGATTGACAGGGTCAGCTACAATGAGCAGTTCTTC	CASRIDRVSYNEQFF
TRBV11-1	few	TRBD2	TRBJ2-5	TGTGCCAGCAGCTTATCGCTAGCGGGAGTAATTTTTGGAGAGACCCAGTACTTC	CASSLSLAGVIFGETQYF
TRBV24-1	.	.	TRBJ2-7	TGTGCCACCTCATCCCGCGACAGGTACGAGCAGTACTTC	CATSSRDRYEQYF
TRBV11-3	few	.	TRBJ2-7	TGTGCCTGCAGCTTAGGGTCTGTGGGCGAGCAGTACTTC	CACSLGSVGEQYF
TRBV20-1	many	TRBD1	TRBJ1-5	TGCAGTGCCTCGAAGGACAGGGCCAATCAGCCCCAGCATTTT	CSASKDRANQPQHF
TRBV28	few	.	TRBJ2-1	TGTGCCAGCAGTTTATTATCCGGGACGCAGTTCTTC	CASSLLSGTQFF
TRBV12-3/TRBV12-4	.	.	TRBJ2-5	TGTGCCAGCAGTACAACCAACCAAGAGACCCAGTACTTC	CASSTTNQETQYF
TRBV3-1	many	.	TRBJ2-5	TGTGCCAGCAGCCATTCTCAACGAGGGGTACAAGAGACCCAGTACTTC	CASSHSQRGVQETQYF
TRBV6-1	many	.	TRBJ1-2	TGTGCCAGCAGTCCTTTTCTTAACTATGGCTACACCTTC	CASSPFLNYGYTF
TRBV20-1	.	.	TRBJ2-7	TGCAGTGCTAGACGCGGGACAGCCAACTACGAGCAGTACTTC	CSARRGTANYEQYF
TRBV29-1	.	TRBD1	TRBJ2-5	TGCAGCGTTGCCCCCGGGACAGGGAGGGAGACCCAGTACTTC	CSVAPGTGRETQYF
TRBV9	.	TRBD2	TRBJ2-1	TGTGCCAGCAGCGTAGAGTTCGGCGGGGGGGCCGTTGTCGATGAGCAGTTCTTC	CASSVEFGGGAVVDEQFF
TRBV5-1	.	TRBD1	TRBJ1-6	TGCGCCAGCAGCACGGACAGGCAGCCCCTCCACTTT	CASSTDRQPLHF
TRBV20-1	.	TRBD1	TRBJ1-2	TGCAGTGCTTGGACAGGGGGGAATTTTAACTATGGCTACACCTTC	CSAWTGGNFNYGYTF
TRBV11-3	.	.	TRBJ2-1	TGTGCCAGCAGCTTAGAGGCTAGCTCCTACAATGAGCAGTTCTTC	CASSLEASSYNEQFF
TRBV2	.	TRBD2	TRBJ2-6	TGTGCCAGCATTTCCACAGTCCTAGCGGGAGAACCTTCCTCTGGGGCCAACGTCCTGACTTTC	CASISTVLAGEPSSGANVLTF
TRBV5-1	.	.	TRBJ1-1	TGCGCCAGCAGCGGGGGCCCAGGGGCGGACACTGAAGCTTTCTTT	CASSGGPGADTEAFF
TRBV10-1	many	.	TRBJ2-3	TGCGCCAGCAGTGCGGGGGATCTACACACAGATACGCAGTATTTT	CASSAGDLHTDTQYF
TRBV7-9	few	.	TRBJ2-3	TGTGCCAGCAGGATCACAGATACGCAGTATTTT	CASRITDTQYF
TRBV28	few	.	TRBJ2-2	TGTGCCAGCAGCCGGAGGGCCGGGGGCGGGGAGCTGTTTTTT	CASSRRAGGGELFF
TRBV12-3/TRBV12-4	many	.	TRBJ1-6	TGTGCCAGCAGTTACCGACAGTCACCCCTCCACTTT	CASSYRQSPLHF
TRBV5-1	many	.	TRBJ2-3	TGCGCCAGCAGTCCCGGGGGCTCAGGGACGCAGTATTTT	CASSPGGSGTQYF
TRBV7-2	many	TRBD2	TRBJ2-1	TGTGCCAGCAGCTCGGGTAGCGGGAGCCACAATGAGCAGTTCTTC	CASSSGSGSHNEQFF
TRBV5-1	many	.	TRBJ2-4	TGCGCCAGCAGCACGGGGGTTGGGAGAGGCAAAAACATTCAGTACTTC	CASSTGVGRGKNIQYF
TRBV7-8	.	TRBD1	TRBJ2-5	TGTGCCAGCAGCTTAGACCCACCCTCGACAGGGGGTACTTGGGAGACCCAGTACTTC	CASSLDPPSTGGTWETQYF
TRBV3-1	few	TRBD1	TRBJ1-1	TGTGCCAGCAGCCAGGACAGGGTTGGAACTGAAGCTTTCTTT	CASSQDRVGTEAFF
TRBV6-4	.	.	TRBJ2-5	TGTGCCAGTGCTACAGACAGGCAAGAGACCCAGTACTTC	CASATDRQETQYF
TRBV7-2	.	.	TRBJ2-7	TGTGCCAGCAGCTTAGCGGGCCAAACCTACGAGCAGTACTTC	CASSLAGQTYEQYF
TRBV20-1	few	TRBD2	TRBJ2-2	TGCAGTGCTAGGATGCTAGCGGGCAACACCGGGGAGCTGTTTTTT	CSARMLAGNTGELFF
TRBV12-3/TRBV12-4	few	TRBD1	TRBJ2-3	TGTGCCAGCAGTTTAAGCCCCGGGACAGGACGCACAGATACGCAGTATTTT	CASSLSPGTGRTDTQYF
TRBV12-3/TRBV12-4	few	.	TRBJ1-3	TGTGCCAGCAGTGGTGGAAACACCATATATTTT	CASSGGNTIYF